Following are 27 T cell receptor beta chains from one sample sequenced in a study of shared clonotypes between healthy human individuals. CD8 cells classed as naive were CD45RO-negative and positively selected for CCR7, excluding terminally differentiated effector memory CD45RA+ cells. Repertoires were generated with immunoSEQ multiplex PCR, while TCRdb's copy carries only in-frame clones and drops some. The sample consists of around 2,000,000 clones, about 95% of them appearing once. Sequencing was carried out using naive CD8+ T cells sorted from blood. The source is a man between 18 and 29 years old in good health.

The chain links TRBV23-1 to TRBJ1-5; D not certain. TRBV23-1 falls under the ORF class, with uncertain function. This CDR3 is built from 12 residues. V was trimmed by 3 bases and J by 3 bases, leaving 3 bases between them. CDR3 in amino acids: CASSQSNQPQHF. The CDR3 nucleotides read TGCGCCAGCAGTCAGTCCAATCAGCCCCAGCATTTT.

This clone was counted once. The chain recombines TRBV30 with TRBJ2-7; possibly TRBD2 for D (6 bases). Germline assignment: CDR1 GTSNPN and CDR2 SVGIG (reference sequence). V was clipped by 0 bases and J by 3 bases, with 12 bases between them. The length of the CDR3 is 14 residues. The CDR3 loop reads CAWSVGGGDYEQYF. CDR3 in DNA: TGTGCCTGGAGTGTGGGTGGCGGGGACTACGAGCAGTACTTC.

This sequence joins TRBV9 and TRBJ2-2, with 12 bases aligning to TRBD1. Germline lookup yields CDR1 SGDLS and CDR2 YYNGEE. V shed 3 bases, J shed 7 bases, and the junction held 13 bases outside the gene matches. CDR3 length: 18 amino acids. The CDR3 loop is CASSDPPGQGAIGGELFF. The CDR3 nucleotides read TGTGCCAGCAGCGACCCCCCGGGACAGGGGGCTATAGGCGGGGAGCTGTTTTTT.

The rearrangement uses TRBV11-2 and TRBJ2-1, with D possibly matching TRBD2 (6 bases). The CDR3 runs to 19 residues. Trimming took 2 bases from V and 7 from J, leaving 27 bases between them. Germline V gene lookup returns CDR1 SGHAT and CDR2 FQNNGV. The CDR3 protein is CASSLIYAVADPPANEQFF. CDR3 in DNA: TGTGCCAGCAGCTTAATTTATGCCGTAGCGGATCCCCCAGCGAATGAGCAGTTCTTC.

Here the CDR3 reads CASSARTSGGADEQYF. CDR3 nucleotides: TGCGCCAGCAGCGCTCGGACTAGCGGGGGGGCAGACGAGCAGTACTTC. This chain connects TRBV5-1 to TRBJ2-7; 15 bases are shared with TRBD2. Germline assignment: CDR1 SGHRS and CDR2 YFSETQ. Germline trimming cut 4 bases from V and 5 bases from J; bases unmatched to any gene: 7. The CDR3 runs to 16 residues.

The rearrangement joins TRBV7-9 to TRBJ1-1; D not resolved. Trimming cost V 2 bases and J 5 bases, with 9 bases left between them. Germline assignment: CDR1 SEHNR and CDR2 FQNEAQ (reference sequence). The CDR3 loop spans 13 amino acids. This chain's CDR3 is CASSLTVRTEAFF. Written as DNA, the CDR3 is TGTGCCAGCAGCTTAACTGTGCGGACTGAAGCTTTCTTT.

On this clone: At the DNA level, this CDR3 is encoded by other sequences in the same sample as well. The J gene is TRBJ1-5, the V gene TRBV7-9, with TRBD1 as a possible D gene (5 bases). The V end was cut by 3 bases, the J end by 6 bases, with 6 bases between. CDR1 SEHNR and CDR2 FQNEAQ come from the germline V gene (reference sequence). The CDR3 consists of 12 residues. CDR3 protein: CASSLGGQPQHF. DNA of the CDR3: TGTGCCAGCAGCTTGGGGGGTCAGCCCCAGCATTTT.

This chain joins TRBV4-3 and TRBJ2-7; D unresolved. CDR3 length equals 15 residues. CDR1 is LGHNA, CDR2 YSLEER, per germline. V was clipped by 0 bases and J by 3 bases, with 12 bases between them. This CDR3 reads CASSQDRHPIYEQYF. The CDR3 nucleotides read TGCGCCAGCAGCCAAGATCGCCACCCGATCTACGAGCAGTACTTC.

The CDR3 sequence is CASSWTESSGNTIYF. The CDR3 nucleotides are TGTGCCAGCAGCTGGACTGAGAGCTCTGGAAACACCATATATTTT. This chain connects TRBV11-2 to TRBJ1-3; unclear D gene. The CDR3 extends over 15 amino acids. Germline V gene lookup returns CDR1 SGHAT and CDR2 FQNNGV. V lost 4 bases to trimming and J lost 0 bases, with 10 bases between them. The full variable domain, its missing parts supplied by reference TRBV11-2 and TRBJ1-3, is EAGVAQSPRYKIIEKRQSVAFWCNPISGHATLYWYQQILGQGPKLLIQFQNNGVVDDSQLPKDRFSAERLKGVDSTLKIQPAKLEDSAVYLCASSWTESSGNTIYFGEGSWLTVV.

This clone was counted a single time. The CDR3 spells CASSPGQVYEQYF. The CDR3 coding sequence is TGTGCCAGCAGCCCCGGACAGGTCTACGAGCAGTACTTC. The rearrangement links TRBV14 to TRBJ2-7; 7 nucleotides align to TRBD1. J was trimmed by 3 bases and V by 4 bases; bases with no gene match: 3. The CDR3 covers 13 residues. Per germline, CDR1 SGHDN and CDR2 FVKESK. Together with reference TRBV14 and TRBJ2-7, the CDR3 gives the full variable domain: EAGVTQFPSHSVIEKGQTVTLRCDPISGHDNLYWYRRVMGKEIKFLLHFVKESKQDESGMPNNRFLAERTGGTYSTLKVQPAELEDSGVYFCASSPGQVYEQYFGPGTRLTVT.

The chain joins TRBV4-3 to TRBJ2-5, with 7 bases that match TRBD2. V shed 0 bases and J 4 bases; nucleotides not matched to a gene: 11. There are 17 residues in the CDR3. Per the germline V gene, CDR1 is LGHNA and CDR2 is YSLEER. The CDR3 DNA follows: TGCGCCAGCAGCCAAGATCTAATGGGAGGGGAGGGAGAGACCCAGTACTTC. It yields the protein CASSQDLMGGEGETQYF.

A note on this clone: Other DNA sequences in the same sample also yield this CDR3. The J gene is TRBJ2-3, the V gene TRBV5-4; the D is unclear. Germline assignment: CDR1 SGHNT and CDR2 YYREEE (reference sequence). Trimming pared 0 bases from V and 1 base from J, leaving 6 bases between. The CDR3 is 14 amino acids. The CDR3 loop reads CASSLDRGTDTQYF. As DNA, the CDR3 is TGTGCCAGCAGCTTGGACCGGGGCACAGATACGCAGTATTTT.

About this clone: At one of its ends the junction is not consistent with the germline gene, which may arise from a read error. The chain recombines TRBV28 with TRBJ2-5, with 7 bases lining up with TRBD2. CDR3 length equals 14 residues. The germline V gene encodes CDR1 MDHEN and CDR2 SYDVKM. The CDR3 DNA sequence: TGTGCCAGCAGTTTAAGTACGGGGAGGGCAGTATTGGACTTC. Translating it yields CASSLSTGRAVLDF.

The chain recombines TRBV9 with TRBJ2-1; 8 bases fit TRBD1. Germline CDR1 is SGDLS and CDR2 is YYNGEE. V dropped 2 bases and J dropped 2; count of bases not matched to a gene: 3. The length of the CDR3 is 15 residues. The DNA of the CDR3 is TGTGCCAGCAGCGTCGCGGGACAGGCCTACAATGAGCAGTTCTTC. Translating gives CASSVAGQAYNEQFF. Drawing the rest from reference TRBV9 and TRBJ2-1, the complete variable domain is DSGVTQTPKHLITATGQRVTLRCSPRSGDLSVYWYQQSLDQGLQFLIQYYNGEERAKGNILERFSAQQFPDLHSELNLSSLELGDSALYFCASSVAGQAYNEQFFGPGTRLTVL.

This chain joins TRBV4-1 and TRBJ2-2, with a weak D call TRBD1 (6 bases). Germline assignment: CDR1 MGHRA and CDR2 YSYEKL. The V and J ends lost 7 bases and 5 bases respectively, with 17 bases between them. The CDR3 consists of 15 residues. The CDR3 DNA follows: TGCGCCAGCACCGGGGTACAGGGTTATACCGGGGAGCTGTTTTTT. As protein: CASTGVQGYTGELFF.

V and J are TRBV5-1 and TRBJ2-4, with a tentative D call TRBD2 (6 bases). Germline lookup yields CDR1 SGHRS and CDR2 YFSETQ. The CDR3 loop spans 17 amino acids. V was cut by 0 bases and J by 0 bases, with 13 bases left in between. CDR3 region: CASSLASGLLAKNIQYF. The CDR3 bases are TGCGCCAGCAGCTTGGCCTCGGGACTCCTAGCCAAAAACATTCAGTACTTC. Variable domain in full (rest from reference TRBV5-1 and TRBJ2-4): KAGVTQTPRYLIKTRGQQVTLSCSPISGHRSVSWYQQTPGQGLQFLFEYFSETQRNKGNFPGRFSGRQFSNSRSEMNVSTLELGDSALYLCASSLASGLLAKNIQYFGAGTRLSVL.

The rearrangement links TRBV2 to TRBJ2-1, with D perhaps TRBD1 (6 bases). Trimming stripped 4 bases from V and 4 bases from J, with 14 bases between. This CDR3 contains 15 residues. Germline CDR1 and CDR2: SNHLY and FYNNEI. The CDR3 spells CASSGQGPLYNEQFF. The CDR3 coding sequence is TGTGCCAGCAGTGGGCAGGGGCCCCTATACAATGAGCAGTTCTTC.

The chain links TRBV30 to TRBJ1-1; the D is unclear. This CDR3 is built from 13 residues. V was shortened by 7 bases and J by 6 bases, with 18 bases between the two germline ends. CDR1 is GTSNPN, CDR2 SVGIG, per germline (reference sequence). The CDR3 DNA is TGTGCCTCGACTGATAGGGAGTCCGCTGAAGCTTTCTTT. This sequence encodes CASTDRESAEAFF.

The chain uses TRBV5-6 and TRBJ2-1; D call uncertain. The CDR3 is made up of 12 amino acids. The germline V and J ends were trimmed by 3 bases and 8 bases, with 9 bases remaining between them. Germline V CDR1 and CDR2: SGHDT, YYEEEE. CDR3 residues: CASSSQVYEQFF. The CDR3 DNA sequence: TGTGCCAGCAGCTCCCAAGTCTATGAGCAGTTCTTC.

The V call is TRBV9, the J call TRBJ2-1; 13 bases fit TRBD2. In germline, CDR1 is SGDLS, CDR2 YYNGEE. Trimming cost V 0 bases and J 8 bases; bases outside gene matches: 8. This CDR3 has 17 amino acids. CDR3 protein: CASSVERTSGRSDEQFF. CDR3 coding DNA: TGTGCCAGCAGCGTAGAGAGGACTAGCGGGAGAAGCGATGAGCAGTTCTTC.

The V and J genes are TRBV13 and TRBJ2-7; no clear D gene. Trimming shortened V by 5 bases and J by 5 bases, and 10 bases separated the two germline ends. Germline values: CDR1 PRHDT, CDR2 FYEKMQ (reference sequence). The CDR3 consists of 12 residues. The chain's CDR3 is CASSLGPDEQYF. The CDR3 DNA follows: TGTGCCAGCAGCCTTGGGCCGGACGAGCAGTACTTC. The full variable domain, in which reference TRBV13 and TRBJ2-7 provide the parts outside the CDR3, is AAGVIQSPRHLIKEKRETATLKCYPIPRHDTVYWYQQGPGQDPQFLISFYEKMQSDKGSIPDRFSAQQFSDYHSELNMSSLELGDSALYFCASSLGPDEQYFGPGTRLTVT.

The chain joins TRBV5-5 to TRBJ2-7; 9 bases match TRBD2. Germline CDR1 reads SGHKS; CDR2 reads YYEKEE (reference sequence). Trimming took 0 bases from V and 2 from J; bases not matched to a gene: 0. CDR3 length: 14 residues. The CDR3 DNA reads TGTGCCAGCAGCTTGGGCGGGAGGGCCTACGAGCAGTACTTC. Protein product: CASSLGGRAYEQYF.

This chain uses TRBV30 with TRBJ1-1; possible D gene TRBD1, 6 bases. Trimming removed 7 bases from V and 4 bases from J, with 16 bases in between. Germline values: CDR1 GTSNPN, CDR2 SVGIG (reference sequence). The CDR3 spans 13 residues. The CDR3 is CAFDTGGTTEAFF. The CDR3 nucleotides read TGTGCCTTCGATACTGGGGGCACCACTGAAGCTTTCTTT.

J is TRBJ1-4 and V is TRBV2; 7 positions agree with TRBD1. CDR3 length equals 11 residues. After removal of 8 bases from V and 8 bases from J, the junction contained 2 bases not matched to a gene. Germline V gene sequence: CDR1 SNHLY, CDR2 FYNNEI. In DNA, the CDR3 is TGTGCCAGCCGGACAGGCGAAAAACTGTTTTTT. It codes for CASRTGEKLFF.

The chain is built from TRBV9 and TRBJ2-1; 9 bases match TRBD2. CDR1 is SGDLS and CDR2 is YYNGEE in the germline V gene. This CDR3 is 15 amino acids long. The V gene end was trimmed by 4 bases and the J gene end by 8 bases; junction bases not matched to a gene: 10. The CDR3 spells CASSPGLASGHEQFF. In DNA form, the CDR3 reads TGTGCCAGCAGCCCAGGACTAGCGAGTGGTCATGAGCAGTTCTTC.

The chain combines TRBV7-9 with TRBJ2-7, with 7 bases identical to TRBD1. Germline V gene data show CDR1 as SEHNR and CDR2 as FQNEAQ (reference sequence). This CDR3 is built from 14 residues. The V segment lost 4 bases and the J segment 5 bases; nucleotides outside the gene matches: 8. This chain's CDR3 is CASSSLDRVHEQYF. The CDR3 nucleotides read TGTGCCAGCAGCTCCTTAGACAGGGTACACGAGCAGTACTTC.

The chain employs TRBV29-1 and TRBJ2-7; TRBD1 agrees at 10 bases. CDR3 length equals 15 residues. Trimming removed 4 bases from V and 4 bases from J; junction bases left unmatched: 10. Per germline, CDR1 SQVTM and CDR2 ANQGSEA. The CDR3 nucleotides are TGCAGCGTTGGATCCGTCGACAGGGGGCTGTACGAGCAGTACTTC. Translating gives CSVGSVDRGLYEQYF.